This entry describes one T cell receptor beta chain. Its antigen is as yet unknown. Donors were drawn from the approximately 130-subject validation cohort, separate from the approximately 700-subject first cohort. Produced via immunoSEQ multiplex PCR; TCRdb's table is partial and in-frame only. The repertoire has 55,000 to 75,000 clones, approximately 95% of them found once; the top ten carry around 1.2%. This specimen comes from a study of cytomegalovirus exposure and HLA in healthy donors. General study results and limits: In vitro testing confirmed a few CMV-associated chains as specific for CMV antigens. The majority of TCR sequences were rare, yet some public TCRs appeared in many donors. Cytomegalovirus status, reportedly, was diagnosed with high specificity and sensitivity by the classifier.

Germline V lookup: CDR1 LGHNA, CDR2 YNFKEQ. This CDR3 comprises 15 residues. The ends were cut back, 5 bases at V and 0 bases at J, with 11 bases in the middle. Material: PBMCs. The sequence was collected from a woman between 18 and 30 years old in good health and CMV-seronegative. The V and J genes are TRBV4-2 and TRBJ2-1; no firm D call. CDR3 in amino acids: CASSIEQYSYNEQFF. CDR3 sequence (DNA): TGTGCCAGCAGCATCGAGCAATACTCCTACAATGAGCAGTTCTTC.